The sample holds one count of the clone carrying this T cell receptor (beta chain). Its cognate antigen is unknown. PCR employed 60 Vbeta and 13 Jbeta primers. Generated by immunoSEQ multiplex PCR, the TCRdb table keeps only in-frame clones and is missing some. The sample carries 100,000 to 150,000 clones, about 80% recorded once. This record belongs to a study of cytomegalovirus exposure and HLA in healthy donors. Points from the study as a whole: A likely sequencing artifact accounted for one observed cluster of highly shared sequence variants.

V was pared by 6 bases and J by 2 bases, with 13 bases between. Germline CDR1 is SQVTM and CDR2 is ANQGSEA. The length of the CDR3 is 13 residues. What was sequenced was PBMCs. The receptor was isolated from a man aged 40-50 years in good health and CMV-seronegative. V usage is TRBV29-1 and J usage is TRBJ2-5; perhaps TRBD1 as D (6 bases). This chain's CDR3 is CSVATGVQETQYF. The CDR3 coding sequence is TGCAGCGTAGCGACAGGTGTTCAAGAGACCCAGTACTTC.